This T cell receptor (beta chain) was documented in a study of breast tumors, draining lymph nodes, adjacent tissues. Axillary draining lymph nodes of breast cancer patients supplied the node samples. With 1 base removed from V and 5 bases from J, the gap between germline ends came to 14 bases. Germline-derived CDR1 and CDR2 are SGHDN and FVKESK. The CDR3 length is 15 residues. TCRdb reprocessed the multiplex PCR reads via MiXCR and lists one record per CDR3 protein. Of approximately 100,000 distinct CDR3 sequences listed, roughly 29% are singletons. The specimen was axillary lymph node tissue. The sequence was obtained from a female donor with breast cancer. Some clones in this sample may be carry-over from other donors' samples. This chain connects TRBV14 to TRBJ1-1; D is perhaps TRBD1 (5 bases). As DNA, the CDR3 is TGTGCCAGCAGCCAAGTACCAGGGATGGAAACTGAAGCTTTCTTT. It is translated as CASSQVPGMETEAFF.